The next 10 T cell receptor beta chains were all read from a single sample in a study of T cell responses to AZD1222 COVID-19 vaccine. Measured with immunoSEQ multiplex PCR; TCRdb has only the in-frame clones, and not every one. This table has more than 90,000 clones, about 86% appearing once. This specimen consisted of peripheral blood, obtained 28 days after the second AZD1222 dose. These receptor sequences come from an adult who received the AZD1222 COVID-19 vaccine.

The rearrangement joins TRBV5-4 to TRBJ2-7; 8 bases map to TRBD1. CDR3 length: 14 amino acids. Per the germline V gene, CDR1 is SGHNT and CDR2 is YYREEE (reference sequence). J gave up 5 bases and V 0 bases, and 4 bases lay outside the gene matches. The CDR3 coding sequence is TGTGCCAGCAGCTTGGGTCAGGGGGCTAACGAGCAGTACTTC. Its protein product is CASSLGQGANEQYF.

The J gene is TRBJ1-5, the V gene TRBV11-2; the D is unclear. V was pared by 0 bases and J by 3 bases, with 0 bases between. This CDR3 has 12 residues. From germline, CDR1 is SGHAT and CDR2 FQNNGV. The CDR3 spells CASSLDNQPQHF. DNA of the CDR3: TGTGCCAGCAGCTTAGACAATCAGCCCCAGCATTTT. Together with reference TRBV11-2 and TRBJ1-5, the CDR3 gives the full variable domain: EAGVAQSPRYKIIEKRQSVAFWCNPISGHATLYWYQQILGQGPKLLIQFQNNGVVDDSQLPKDRFSAERLKGVDSTLKIQPAKLEDSAVYLCASSLDNQPQHFGDGTRLSIL.

This clone was recorded only once. This chain connects TRBV4-3 to TRBJ1-3; no reliable D call. Deletions cut 0 bases from V and 1 base from J, with 7 bases between. The CDR3 covers 15 residues. Germline loops: CDR1 LGHNA, CDR2 YSLEER. The CDR3 sequence is CASSQDTGSGNTIYF. Written as DNA, the CDR3 is TGCGCCAGCAGCCAAGATACGGGTTCTGGAAACACCATATATTTT.

The V and J genes are TRBV10-3 and TRBJ1-5, with a possible D match to TRBD1 (6 bases). The CDR3 extends over 15 amino acids. The V end lost 7 bases, the J end lost 1 base, and 14 bases lay between the germline ends. Germline CDR1 ENHRY, CDR2 SYGVKD. CDR3 sequence reads: CAIKAAGESNQPQHF. The CDR3 DNA sequence: TGTGCCATCAAGGCCGCAGGGGAGAGCAATCAGCCCCAGCATTTT.

The J gene is TRBJ2-5, the V gene TRBV29-1; possibly TRBD2 for D (5 bases). Deletions cut 4 bases from V and 1 base from J, with 7 bases between. CDR3 length equals 12 residues. Looked up from germline, CDR1 is SQVTM and CDR2 is ANQGSEA. CDR3 protein: CSVAGIQETQYF. CDR3 in DNA: TGCAGCGTTGCGGGGATCCAAGAGACCCAGTACTTC.

This chain links TRBV9 with TRBJ2-7; 10 bases match TRBD2. The CDR3 totals 16 residues. V lost 4 bases and J lost 2; bases outside the gene matches: 9. The germline V gene encodes CDR1 SGDLS and CDR2 YYNGEE. The CDR3 sequence is CASSPIAGGTAYEQYF. The DNA for the CDR3 is TGTGCCAGCAGCCCTATAGCGGGAGGAACCGCCTACGAGCAGTACTTC.

This clone was detected only a few times. This chain connects TRBV29-1 to TRBJ1-2; 11 bases are shared with TRBD1. The V segment lost 4 bases and the J segment 3 bases; nucleotides outside the gene matches: 7. The CDR3 is 15 residues long. Looked up from germline, CDR1 is SQVTM and CDR2 is ANQGSEA. CDR3 in DNA: TGCAGCGTTGCAGGACAGGGGGCCGCTGACTATGGCTACACCTTC. As protein: CSVAGQGAADYGYTF.

V is TRBV9 and J is TRBJ2-7, with D perhaps TRBD2 (7 bases). CDR1 and CDR2 (germline): SGDLS, YYNGEE. The CDR3 runs to 15 residues. Trimming took off 4 bases at V and 2 bases at J, with 16 bases between the two ends. CDR3 DNA sequence: TGTGCCAGCAGCCCCTCGGGGGAGGGGGCCTACGAGCAGTACTTC. This sequence encodes CASSPSGEGAYEQYF.

The CDR3 reads CASSLRSLNEKLFF. In DNA form, the CDR3 reads TGTGCCAGCAGCCTCAGAAGTTTGAATGAAAAACTGTTTTTT. This chain links TRBV7-2 with TRBJ1-4, with D unclear. CDR1 is SGHTA, CDR2 FQGNSA, per germline. CDR3 length equals 14 residues. Trimming took off 5 bases at V and 5 bases at J, with 12 bases between the two ends.

The V and J genes are TRBV5-1 and TRBJ2-1; D is ambiguous. The CDR3 loop spans 11 amino acids. CDR1 SGHRS and CDR2 YFSETQ come from the germline V gene. The V and J ends lost 0 bases and 12 bases respectively, with 7 bases between them. This CDR3 is CASSLEVVQFF. Written as DNA, the CDR3 is TGCGCCAGCAGCTTGGAAGTCGTGCAGTTCTTC.